A selection of T cell receptor beta chains follows, all from one sample in a study of early T cells in non-severe SARS-CoV-2 infection. TCRdb fed the 5' RACE reads into MiXCR, producing one record per CDR3 protein. The table lists 60,000 to 75,000 distinct CDR3 sequences, 3.5% to 6% of them singletons. The source material was whole blood, sampled at baseline. These receptors all stem from an adult who was a healthcare worker with PCR-confirmed SARS-CoV-2 infection or an uninfected control (not recorded which). The donor label of this sample is uncertain. Each CDR3 is given with its conserved first and last residue. A D gene is named only where the DNA matches it firmly. Not all rows give a size; the values are once, few, many and, for expanded clones, a class.

>NA|TRBJ2-1|NA|TRBV5-1
TGCGCCAGCAGCTCCCGCCAGCAGGGGAACCACAATGAGCAGTTCTTC
CASSSRQQGNHNEQFF
>NA|TRBJ1-4|many|TRBV6-5
TGTGCCAGCAGCCGAGGGGAAAAACTGTTTTTT
CASSRGEKLFF
>NA|TRBJ1-1|many|TRBV20-1
TGCAGTGCTTCTACAGGGAACACTGAAGCTTTCTTT
CSASTGNTEAFF
>NA|TRBJ1-2|NA|TRBV12-3/TRBV12-4
TGTGCCAGCAGTTGGGGGATGCCCAACTATGGCTACACCTTC
CASSWGMPNYGYTF
>NA|TRBJ2-2|many|TRBV12-3/TRBV12-4
TGTGCCAGCAGTTTCGAGGGATTGAACACCGGGGAGCTGTTTTTT
CASSFEGLNTGELFF
>NA|TRBJ1-3|many|TRBV12-3/TRBV12-4
TGTGCCATCCTCTCTTTCAGCTTCTCTGGAAACACCATATATTTT
CAILSFSFSGNTIYF
>NA|TRBJ1-1|NA|TRBV19
TGTGCCAGTGCCCAAACTCCGGGGGGAGGTGAAGCTTTCTTT
CASAQTPGGGEAFF
>TRBD1|TRBJ1-1|few|TRBV7-2
TGTGCCAGCAGCTTACGGACAGGGCTCGGGAACACTGAAGCTTTCTTT
CASSLRTGLGNTEAFF
>TRBD1|TRBJ2-5|few|TRBV11-2
TGTGCCAGCAGCTTCGGACAGGGAGAACAAGAGACCCAGTACTTC
CASSFGQGEQETQYF
>TRBD2|TRBJ2-1|few|TRBV7-8
TGTGCCAGCAGCTTTCTTCTAGGGACTAGCGGGGGGCCCTCCTACAATGAGCAGTTCTTC
CASSFLLGTSGGPSYNEQFF
>NA|TRBJ2-3|few|TRBV5-1
TGCGCCAGCAGCTTGTTGAACGGGTTAGACACAGATACGCAGTATTTT
CASSLLNGLDTDTQYF
>NA|TRBJ1-1|NA|TRBV5-1
TGCGCCAGCAGCTTGGATTTCTCGCAGGGAAACACTGAAGCTTTCTTT
CASSLDFSQGNTEAFF
>NA|TRBJ1-2|many|TRBV29-1
TGCAGCGTTGAATCGGACTATGGCTACACCTTC
CSVESDYGYTF
>NA|TRBJ1-1|few|TRBV28
TGTGCCAGCAGTCAGGTCGAGGGCTCGGGAAACACTGAAGCTTTCTTT
CASSQVEGSGNTEAFF
>NA|TRBJ1-3|many|TRBV29-1
TGCAGCGTCGAGGACGGTTCCTCTGGAAACACCATATATTTT
CSVEDGSSGNTIYF
>NA|TRBJ2-3|many|TRBV7-3
TGTGCCAGCAGCTCGGGGGCGTCCCTACCCTATACGCAGTATTTT
CASSSGASLPYTQYF
>NA|TRBJ1-5|few|TRBV20-1
TGCAGTGTTTCCCGGGACTATAGCAATCAGCCCCAGCATTTT
CSVSRDYSNQPQHF